One and the same sample provided the 11 T cell receptor beta chains below, sequenced in a study of blood T cell repertoires in COVID-19. Profiled with immunoSEQ multiplex PCR; TCRdb holds only in-frame clones, not every one. The data contain about 190,000 clones, roughly 83% of them singletons. The material sequenced was PBMCs or T cells enriched from blood (not recorded which). The receptors come from a woman aged 25 to 39 who had recovered from COVID-19.

The V call is TRBV29-1, the J call TRBJ2-5; 9 bases line up with TRBD2. Germline V gene lookup returns CDR1 SQVTM and CDR2 ANQGSEA. This CDR3 is 15 amino acids long. With 7 bases clipped from V and 5 bases from J, the junction kept 14 bases outside the gene matches. The CDR3 DNA follows: TGCAGCGGCCGTAGCGGGAGCTCAGCCGGGGAGACCCAGTACTTC. Protein product: CSGRSGSSAGETQYF.

The chain has TRBV19 and TRBJ2-3, with 7 positions matching TRBD2. Germline values: CDR1 LNHDA, CDR2 SQIVND (reference sequence). V gave up 5 bases and J gave up 7 bases; unmatched junction bases: 12. The CDR3 runs 15 residues. The CDR3: CASSPTSDNTYTQYF. The CDR3 DNA follows: TGTGCCAGTAGTCCAACTAGCGATAATACCTATACGCAGTATTTT.

Note on this clone: Different DNA sequences within this sample yield the same CDR3. The chain joins TRBV3-1 (or the pseudogene TRBV3-2) to TRBJ2-7; a possible D gene is TRBD2 (5 bases). Germline V lookup: CDR1 LGHDT, CDR2 YNNKEL (reference sequence). The V end was cut by 0 bases, the J end by 4 bases, with 7 bases between. The CDR3 is 13 residues long. CDR3 residues: CASSQDSGYEQYF. The CDR3 coding sequence is TGTGCCAGCAGCCAAGATTCGGGGTACGAGCAGTACTTC.

The chain couples TRBV5-1 to TRBJ1-5; a possible D gene is TRBD1 (5 bases). V was clipped by 0 bases and J by 4 bases, with 11 bases between them. Germline CDR1 reads SGHRS; CDR2 reads YFSETQ. The CDR3 extends over 15 amino acids. CDR3 loop: CASSLDGHTNQPQHF. In DNA, the CDR3 is TGCGCCAGCAGCTTGGATGGACATACGAATCAGCCCCAGCATTTT.

V usage is TRBV6-6 and J usage is TRBJ2-5; 13 positions agree with TRBD2. The CDR3 is made up of 19 amino acids. Unmatched junction bases numbered 12, after V lost 5 bases and J lost 0 bases. Germline assignment: CDR1 MNHNY and CDR2 SVGAGI (reference sequence). Written as DNA, the CDR3 is TGTGCCAGCAGTCAAAGAACAGGGACTAGCGGGAACCACCAAGAGACCCAGTACTTC. Its translation is CASSQRTGTSGNHQETQYF.

V usage is TRBV19 and J usage is TRBJ1-4; possible D gene TRBD1, 6 bases. Germline V lookup: CDR1 LNHDA, CDR2 SQIVND (reference sequence). The CDR3 sequence is 14 residues long. Trimming took off 7 bases at V and 5 bases at J, with 14 bases between the two ends. In DNA form, the CDR3 reads TGTGCCAGTATGGTTGACGGACAGAATGAAAAACTGTTTTTT. As protein: CASMVDGQNEKLFF.

The chain uses TRBV27 and TRBJ1-5; no definite D call. The V end was cut by 0 bases, the J end by 2 bases, with 11 bases between. CDR3 length equals 16 residues. Germline CDR1 is MNHEY and CDR2 is SMNVEV (reference sequence). The CDR3 region is CASSLSRVSGNQPQHF. DNA for the CDR3: TGTGCCAGCAGTTTATCGAGGGTGAGCGGCAATCAGCCCCAGCATTTT.

The genes are TRBV9 and TRBJ2-6; 7 bases match TRBD1. The germline V gene encodes CDR1 SGDLS and CDR2 YYNGEE. The CDR3 consists of 15 residues. Trimming cost V 3 bases and J 4 bases; bases outside gene matches: 4. This chain's CDR3 is CASSAAGGGANVLTF. In DNA form, the CDR3 reads TGTGCCAGCAGCGCCGCAGGGGGAGGGGCCAACGTCCTGACTTTC.

V is TRBV19 and J is TRBJ1-5; no clear D. Germline V lookup: CDR1 LNHDA, CDR2 SQIVND (reference sequence). V dropped 0 bases and J dropped 3 bases, with 9 bases sitting between them. The CDR3 runs 15 residues. DNA of the CDR3: TGTGCCAGTAGTATAGAAAGAGGGCCCAATCAGCCCCAGCATTTT. Its translation: CASSIERGPNQPQHF.

This sequence joins TRBV2 and TRBJ2-3; 12 bases fit TRBD2. Germline values: CDR1 SNHLY, CDR2 FYNNEI. The J segment lost 9 bases and the V segment lost 6 bases, leaving 10 bases of the junction unmatched. The CDR3 covers 15 residues. The CDR3 region has the DNA TGTGCCAGCAGAGGGACTAGCGGGCCGGGGGGGACGCAGTATTTT. Residues: CASRGTSGPGGTQYF.

The V call is TRBV7-2, the J call TRBJ1-2; possibly TRBD1 for D (6 bases). The CDR3 runs to 12 residues. CDR1 and CDR2 (germline): SGHTA, FQGNSA. V was clipped by 5 bases and J by 7 bases, with 11 bases between them. The CDR3 sequence: CASSVTGFGYTF. The CDR3 DNA sequence: TGTGCCAGCAGCGTAACAGGGTTTGGCTACACCTTC.